The 21 T cell receptor beta chains below come from one sample, sequenced in a study of blood T cell repertoires in COVID-19 (TCRdb year 2020). Library preparation was by the immunoSEQ multiplex PCR assay. TCRdb holds this immuneACCESS table with in-frame rearrangements only. Some clones are missing; in checked studies, unresolved V genes explain under half, and the rest has no known cause. For this sample the table gives hundreds of thousands of clones, of which roughly 86% were detected only once. Clones ranked in the top ten supply more than 8.5% of the sample. What was sequenced was PBMCs or T cells enriched from blood (not recorded which). The source of these receptors is a woman aged 18-35 years who had recovered from COVID-19.

This chain joins TRBV29-1 and TRBJ1-2; D is ambiguous. Between the trimmed V and J ends, which lost 1 base and 8 bases, there was a span of 11 bases. The germline V gene encodes CDR1 SQVTM and CDR2 ANQGSEA. This CDR3 is built from 12 residues. The CDR3 DNA is TGCAGCGTTGAAGGGCGAGCGGGGGGCTACACCTTC. It yields the protein CSVEGRAGGYTF.

The CDR3 nucleotides read TGTGCCAGCAGCGTAGGACAGGGGGTTAGCGGAAACACCATATATTTT. Protein sequence: CASSVGQGVSGNTIYF. This sequence joins TRBV9 and TRBJ1-3, with 9 bases that match TRBD1. The V gene end was trimmed by 0 bases and the J gene end by 4 bases; junction bases not matched to a gene: 5. There are 16 residues in the CDR3. The V gene's germline CDR1 is SGDLS and CDR2 YYNGEE.

This sequence joins TRBV13 and TRBJ1-4; 8 bases fit TRBD1. The CDR3 has 16 residues. V was pared by 4 bases and J by 7 bases, with 11 bases of the junction left unmatched. Per the germline V gene, CDR1 is PRHDT and CDR2 is FYEKMQ (reference sequence). This CDR3 is CASSWSEDRDFEKLFF. DNA of the CDR3: TGTGCCAGCAGCTGGAGCGAGGACAGGGATTTTGAAAAACTGTTTTTT. The variable domain in full, with the rest retrieved from reference TRBV13 and TRBJ1-4, is AAGVIQSPRHLIKEKRETATLKCYPIPRHDTVYWYQQGPGQDPQFLISFYEKMQSDKGSIPDRFSAQQFSDYHSELNMSSLELGDSALYFCASSWSEDRDFEKLFFGSGTQLSVL.

The rearrangement joins TRBV15 to TRBJ1-6; 10 bases are a match to TRBD1. Germline CDR1 is LNHNV and CDR2 is YYDKDF (reference sequence). The CDR3 sequence is 13 residues long. The J segment lost 7 bases and the V segment lost 8 bases, leaving 2 bases of the junction unmatched. CDR3 residues: CATGQGGNSPLHF. The CDR3 DNA sequence: TGTGCCACCGGACAGGGGGGAAATTCACCCCTCCACTTT.

The rearrangement links TRBV7-6 to TRBJ2-5; a possible D gene is TRBD1 (5 bases). CDR3 size: 14 residues. Per germline, CDR1 SGHVS and CDR2 FNYEAQ. The germline V and J ends were trimmed by 6 bases and 7 bases, with 18 bases remaining between them. The CDR3 region is CASRSQVGVGTQYF. For the CDR3, the DNA is TGTGCCAGCAGGTCCCAAGTAGGGGTTGGGACCCAGTACTTC.

V usage is TRBV10-3 and J usage is TRBJ2-1; 9 bases line up with TRBD2. V was pared by 6 bases and J by 8 bases, with 14 bases of the junction left unmatched. The CDR3 consists of 16 residues. Germline V gene sequence: CDR1 ENHRY, CDR2 SYGVKD. CDR3 bases: TGTGCCATCAGGCACCCGGGTAGCGGGAGCGGCGATGAGCAGTTCTTC. Protein: CAIRHPGSGSGDEQFF.

This chain links TRBV5-4 with TRBJ2-6; 9 nucleotides line up with TRBD1. CDR1 is SGHNT, CDR2 YYREEE, per germline (reference sequence). Unmatched junction bases numbered 6, after V lost 6 bases and J lost 2 bases. This CDR3 has 16 residues. CDR3: CASNSRQGAGANVLTF. The DNA of the CDR3 is TGTGCCAGCAACTCCCGACAGGGGGCTGGGGCCAACGTCCTGACTTTC.

The chain links TRBV4-2 to TRBJ2-6, with 8 bases fitting TRBD1. From germline, CDR1 is LGHNA and CDR2 YNFKEQ. The J segment lost 1 base and the V segment lost 5 bases, leaving 4 bases of the junction unmatched. The CDR3 is 16 amino acids. CDR3 region: CASSYGQGSGANVLTF. The CDR3 bases are TGTGCCAGCAGCTACGGACAGGGTTCTGGGGCCAACGTCCTGACTTTC.

On this clone itself: A read error may account for a junction end that differs from germline. This chain joins TRBV19 and TRBJ1-2, with D possibly TRBD1 on 5 matching bases. The CDR3 sequence is 13 residues long. Germline V gene sequence: CDR1 LNHDA, CDR2 SQIVND (reference sequence). The CDR3 DNA reads TGTGCCAGTAGTTTAGACAGAACCCGTGGCTACACCTTC. This sequence encodes CASSLDRTRGYTF.

The V and J genes are TRBV4-3 and TRBJ1-1; D unresolved. The germline CDR1 and CDR2 sequences are LGHNA and YSLEER. This CDR3 is built from 15 residues. V lost 0 bases, J lost 7 bases, and 15 bases lay in between. In DNA, the CDR3 is TGCGCCAGCAGCCAAGACGCCGGAGGGAACGGTGAAGCTTTCTTT. It encodes CASSQDAGGNGEAFF.

The rearrangement joins TRBV19 to TRBJ2-1, with 12 bases lining up with TRBD2. Per the germline V gene, CDR1 is LNHDA and CDR2 is SQIVND (reference sequence). CDR3 length: 16 residues. The J segment lost 10 bases and the V segment lost 3 bases, leaving 10 bases of the junction unmatched. The CDR3 protein is CASSIGLAGGPGEQFF. CDR3 nucleotides: TGTGCCAGTAGTATTGGCCTAGCGGGGGGGCCGGGGGAGCAGTTCTTC.

The V call is TRBV5-1, the J call TRBJ1-2; 7 nucleotides line up with TRBD1. V shed 2 bases, J shed 2 bases, and the junction held 15 bases outside the gene matches. The CDR3 totals 18 residues. Germline V lookup: CDR1 SGHRS, CDR2 YFSETQ. CDR3 in DNA: TGCGCCAGCAGCTTTTCACCTCTCCCAGGGGGATACAACTATGGCTACACCTTC. Translated: CASSFSPLPGGYNYGYTF.

The genes are TRBV15 and TRBJ1-4, with 9 bases aligning to TRBD1. The V gene's germline CDR1 is LNHNV and CDR2 YYDKDF (reference sequence). Trimming at V came to 1 base and at J to 7 bases, leaving 4 bases not matched to a gene. The CDR3 sequence is 15 residues long. CDR3 bases: TGTGCCACCAGCAGAGGGGACAGGGTGGGTGAAAAACTGTTTTTT. It specifies CATSRGDRVGEKLFF.

V gene TRBV7-2 combines with J gene TRBJ2-7; TRBD2 matches at 7 bases. The CDR3 runs 15 residues. Germline assignment: CDR1 SGHTA and CDR2 FQGNSA. V was pared by 2 bases and J by 2 bases, with 6 bases of the junction left unmatched. The CDR3, as DNA: TGTGCCAGCAGCTTAAGGGCTAGCGGACCCTACGAGCAGTACTTC. This sequence encodes CASSLRASGPYEQYF.

The chain carries TRBV18 and TRBJ1-3; the D gene is possibly TRBD1 (5 bases). The CDR3 runs to 15 residues. V was shortened by 3 bases and J by 4 bases, with 13 bases between the two germline ends. Germline V gene lookup returns CDR1 KGHSH and CDR2 LQKENI. The CDR3 region is CASSPQEGLGNTIYF. CDR3 in DNA: TGTGCCAGCTCACCGCAGGAGGGGTTAGGAAACACCATATATTTT.

The chain's CDR3 is CASSSSRSAGGLLGEQYF. Written as DNA, the CDR3 is TGTGCCAGCAGTTCCTCGCGGTCGGCGGGAGGGTTACTAGGCGAGCAGTACTTC. V and J are TRBV28 and TRBJ2-7; 9 bases align to TRBD2. Germline V gene data show CDR1 as MDHEN and CDR2 as SYDVKM. Trimming removed 4 bases from V and 6 bases from J; junction bases left unmatched: 19. The CDR3 spans 18 residues.

The chain recombines TRBV6-5 with TRBJ1-1; maybe TRBD1 (5 bases). Germline V lookup: CDR1 MNHEY, CDR2 SVGAGI. This CDR3 spans 13 amino acids. V was trimmed by 6 bases and J by 4 bases, leaving 12 bases between them. CDR3 in amino acids: CASRDTALTEAFF. DNA for the CDR3: TGTGCCAGCAGGGACACTGCTCTCACTGAAGCTTTCTTT.

The chain employs TRBV7-3 and TRBJ2-2; D is unclear. The CDR3 is 14 residues long. Germline lookup yields CDR1 SGHTA and CDR2 FQGTGA. Trimming shortened V by 1 base and J by 6 bases, and 9 bases separated the two germline ends. The CDR3 DNA follows: TGTGCCAGCAGCTTAAGCGCGGTCTCCGGGGAGCTGTTTTTT. Protein product: CASSLSAVSGELFF.

The rearrangement links TRBV5-4 to TRBJ2-1, with D uncertain. This CDR3 has 11 amino acids. The ends were cut back, 1 base at V and 9 bases at J, with 5 bases in the middle. The germline V gene has CDR1 SGHNT and CDR2 YYREEE (reference sequence). CDR3 region: CASSLTGEQFF. In DNA form, the CDR3 reads TGTGCCAGCAGCTTGACGGGTGAGCAGTTCTTC.

The chain carries TRBV7-3 and TRBJ2-6, with TRBD1 as a possible D gene (5 bases). This CDR3 is built from 16 residues. V was clipped by 5 bases and J by 0 bases, with 11 bases between them. Germline CDR1 is SGHTA and CDR2 is FQGTGA. The CDR3 loop is CASSLDSSSGANVLTF. The CDR3 DNA is TGTGCCAGCAGCCTTGACAGCAGCTCTGGGGCCAACGTCCTGACTTTC. The full variable domain, its missing parts supplied by reference TRBV7-3 and TRBJ2-6, is GAGVSQTPSNKVTEKGKYVELRCDPISGHTALYWYRQSLGQGPEFLIYFQGTGAADDSGLPNDRFFAVRPEGSVSTLKIQRTERGDSAVYLCASSLDSSSGANVLTFGAGSRLTVL.

The genes are TRBV28 and TRBJ1-5, with 8 bases aligning to TRBD1. The germline gives CDR1 MDHEN, CDR2 SYDVKM. The CDR3 loop spans 14 amino acids. V gave up 10 bases and J gave up 1 base; unmatched junction bases: 6. The CDR3 region has the DNA TGTGCCATCAAGGACAGGGTGAGCAATCAGCCCCAGCATTTT. Translating it yields CAIKDRVSNQPQHF.